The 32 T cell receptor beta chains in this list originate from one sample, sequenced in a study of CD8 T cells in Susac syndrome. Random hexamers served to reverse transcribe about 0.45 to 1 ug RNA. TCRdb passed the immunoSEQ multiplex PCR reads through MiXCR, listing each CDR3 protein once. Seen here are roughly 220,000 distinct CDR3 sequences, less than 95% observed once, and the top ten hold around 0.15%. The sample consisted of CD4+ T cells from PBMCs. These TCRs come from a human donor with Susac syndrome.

DNA for the CDR3: TGCGCCAGCAGCTTGGCCACCGGGGAGCTGTTTTTT. Translation gives CASSLATGELFF. The rearrangement links TRBV5-1 to TRBJ2-2, with D hard to call. The CDR3 loop spans 12 amino acids. Germline loops: CDR1 SGHRS, CDR2 YFSETQ. V was cut by 0 bases and J by 4 bases, with 1 base left in between.

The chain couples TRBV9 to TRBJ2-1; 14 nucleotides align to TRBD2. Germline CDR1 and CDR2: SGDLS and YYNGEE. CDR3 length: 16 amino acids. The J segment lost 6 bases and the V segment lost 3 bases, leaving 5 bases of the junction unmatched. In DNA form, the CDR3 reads TGTGCCAGCAGCGCCAGCGGACTAGCGGGGGGCAATGAGCAGTTCTTC. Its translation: CASSASGLAGGNEQFF.

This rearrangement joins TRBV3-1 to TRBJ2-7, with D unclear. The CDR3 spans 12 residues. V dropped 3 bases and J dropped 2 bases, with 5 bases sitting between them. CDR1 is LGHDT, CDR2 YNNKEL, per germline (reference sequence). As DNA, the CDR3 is TGTGCCAGCAGCCATTTGGCCTACGAGCAGTACTTC. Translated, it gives CASSHLAYEQYF.

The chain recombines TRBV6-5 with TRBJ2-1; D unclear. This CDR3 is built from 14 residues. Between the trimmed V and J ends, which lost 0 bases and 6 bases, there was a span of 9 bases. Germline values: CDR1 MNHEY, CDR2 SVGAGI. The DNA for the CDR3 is TGTGCCAGCAGTTACTCGCAAACCATCAATGAGCAGTTCTTC. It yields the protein CASSYSQTINEQFF.

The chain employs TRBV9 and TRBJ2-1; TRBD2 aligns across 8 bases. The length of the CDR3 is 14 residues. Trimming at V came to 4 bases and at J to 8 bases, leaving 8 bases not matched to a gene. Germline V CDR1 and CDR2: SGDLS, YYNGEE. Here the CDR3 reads CASSLAGLVDEQFF. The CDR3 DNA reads TGTGCCAGCAGCTTAGCGGGGCTGGTCGATGAGCAGTTCTTC.

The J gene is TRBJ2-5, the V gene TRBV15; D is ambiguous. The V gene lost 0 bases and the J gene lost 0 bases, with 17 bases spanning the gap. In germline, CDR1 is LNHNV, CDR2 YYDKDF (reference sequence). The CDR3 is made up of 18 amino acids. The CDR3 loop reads CATSRDDRGWNNQETQYF. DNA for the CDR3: TGTGCCACCAGCAGAGATGATAGAGGATGGAACAACCAAGAGACCCAGTACTTC.

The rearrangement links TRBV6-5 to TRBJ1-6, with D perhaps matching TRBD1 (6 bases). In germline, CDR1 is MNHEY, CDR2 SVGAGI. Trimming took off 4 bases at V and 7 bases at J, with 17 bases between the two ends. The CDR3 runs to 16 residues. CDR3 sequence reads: CASSSSGAQDNSPLHF. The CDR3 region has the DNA TGTGCCAGCAGTTCTTCAGGGGCCCAGGACAATTCACCCCTCCACTTT.

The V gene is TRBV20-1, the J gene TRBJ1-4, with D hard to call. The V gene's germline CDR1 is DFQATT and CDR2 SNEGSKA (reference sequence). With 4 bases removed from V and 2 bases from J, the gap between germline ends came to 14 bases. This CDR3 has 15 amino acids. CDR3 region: CSAKRGAGTNEKLFF. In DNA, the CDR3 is TGCAGTGCTAAACGAGGAGCCGGGACTAATGAAAAACTGTTTTTT.

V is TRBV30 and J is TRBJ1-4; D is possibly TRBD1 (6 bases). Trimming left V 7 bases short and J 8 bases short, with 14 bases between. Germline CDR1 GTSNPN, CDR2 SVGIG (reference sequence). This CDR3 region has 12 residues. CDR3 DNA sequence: TGTGCCTCGGAGGGGGGCAGGGAAAAACTGTTTTTT. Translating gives CASEGGREKLFF.

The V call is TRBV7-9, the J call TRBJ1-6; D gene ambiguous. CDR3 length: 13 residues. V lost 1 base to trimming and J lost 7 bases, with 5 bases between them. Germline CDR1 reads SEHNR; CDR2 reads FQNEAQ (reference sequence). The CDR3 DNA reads TGTGCCAGCAGCTTAGGCCTCAATTCACCCCTCCACTTT. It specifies CASSLGLNSPLHF.

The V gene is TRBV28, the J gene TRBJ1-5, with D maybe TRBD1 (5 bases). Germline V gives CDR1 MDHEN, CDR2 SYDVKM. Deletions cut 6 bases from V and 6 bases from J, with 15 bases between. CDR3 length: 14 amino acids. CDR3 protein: CASSLNGGGQPQHF. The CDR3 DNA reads TGTGCCAGCAGCCTAAACGGGGGTGGTCAGCCCCAGCATTTT. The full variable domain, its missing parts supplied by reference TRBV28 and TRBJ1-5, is DVKVTQSSRYLVKRTGEKVFLECVQDMDHENMFWYRQDPGLGLRLIYFSYDVKMKEKGDIPEGYSVSREKKERFSLILESASTNQTSMYLCASSLNGGGQPQHFGDGTRLSIL.

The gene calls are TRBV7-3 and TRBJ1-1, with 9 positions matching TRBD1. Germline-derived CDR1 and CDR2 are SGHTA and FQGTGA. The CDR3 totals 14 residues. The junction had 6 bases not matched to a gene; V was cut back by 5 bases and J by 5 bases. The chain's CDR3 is CASSPTGGWTEAFF. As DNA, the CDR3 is TGTGCCAGCAGCCCGACAGGGGGATGGACTGAAGCTTTCTTT.

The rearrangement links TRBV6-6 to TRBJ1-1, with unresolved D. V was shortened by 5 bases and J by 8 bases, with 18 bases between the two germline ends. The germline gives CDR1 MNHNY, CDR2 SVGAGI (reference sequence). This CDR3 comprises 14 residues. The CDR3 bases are TGTGCCAGCAGTACCAGTATGACACTAACCGAAGCTTTCTTT. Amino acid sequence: CASSTSMTLTEAFF.

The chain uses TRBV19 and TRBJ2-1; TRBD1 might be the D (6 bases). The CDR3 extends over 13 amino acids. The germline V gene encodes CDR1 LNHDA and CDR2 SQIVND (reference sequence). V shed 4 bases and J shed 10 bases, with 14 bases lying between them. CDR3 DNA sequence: TGTGCCAGTAGTACCCGACAGGTCAGGGAGCAGTTCTTC. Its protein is CASSTRQVREQFF.

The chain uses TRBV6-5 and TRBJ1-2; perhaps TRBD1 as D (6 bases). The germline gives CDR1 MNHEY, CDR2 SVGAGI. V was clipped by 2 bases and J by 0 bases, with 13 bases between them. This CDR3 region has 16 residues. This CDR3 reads CASSYSRDIPNYGYTF. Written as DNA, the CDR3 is TGTGCCAGCAGTTACAGTCGGGACATCCCTAACTATGGCTACACCTTC.

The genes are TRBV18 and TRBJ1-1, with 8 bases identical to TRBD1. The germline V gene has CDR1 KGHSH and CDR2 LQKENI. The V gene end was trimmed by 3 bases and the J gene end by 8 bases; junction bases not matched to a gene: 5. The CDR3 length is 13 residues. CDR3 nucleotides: TGTGCCAGCTCACCGCAGGGGGCTTCGGAAGCTTTCTTT. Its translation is CASSPQGASEAFF.

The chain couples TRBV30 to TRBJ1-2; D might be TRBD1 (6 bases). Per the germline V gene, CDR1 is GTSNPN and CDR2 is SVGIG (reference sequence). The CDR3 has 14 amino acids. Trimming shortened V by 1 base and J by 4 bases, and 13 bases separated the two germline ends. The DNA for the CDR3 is TGTGCCTGGAGTGGTACAGGGAGGGGCTATGGCTACACCTTC. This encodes CAWSGTGRGYGYTF.

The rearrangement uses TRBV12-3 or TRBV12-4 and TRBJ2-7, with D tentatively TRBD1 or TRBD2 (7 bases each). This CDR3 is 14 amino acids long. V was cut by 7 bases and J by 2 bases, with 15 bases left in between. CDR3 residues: CASTGPGGAYEQYF. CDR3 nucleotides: TGTGCCAGCACCGGTCCAGGGGGGGCCTACGAGCAGTACTTC.

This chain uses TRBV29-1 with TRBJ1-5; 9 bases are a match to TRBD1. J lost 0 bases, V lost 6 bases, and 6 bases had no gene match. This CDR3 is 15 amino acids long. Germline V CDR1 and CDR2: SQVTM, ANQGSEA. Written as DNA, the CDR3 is TGCAGCGTCGTACAGGGGGCAGGTAGCAATCAGCCCCAGCATTTT. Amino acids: CSVVQGAGSNQPQHF.

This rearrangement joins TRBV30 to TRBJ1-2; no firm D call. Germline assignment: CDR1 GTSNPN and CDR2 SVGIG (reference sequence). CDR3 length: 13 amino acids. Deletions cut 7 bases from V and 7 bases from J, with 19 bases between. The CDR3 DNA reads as TGTGCCTCCCTTTACGACCCTATAGCTGGCTACACCTTC. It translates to CASLYDPIAGYTF.

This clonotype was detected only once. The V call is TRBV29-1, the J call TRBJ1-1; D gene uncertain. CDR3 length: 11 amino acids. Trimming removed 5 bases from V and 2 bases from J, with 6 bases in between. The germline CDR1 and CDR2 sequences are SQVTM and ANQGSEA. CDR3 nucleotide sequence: TGCAGCGTTCGGGGAAACACTGAAGCTTTCTTT. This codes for CSVRGNTEAFF.

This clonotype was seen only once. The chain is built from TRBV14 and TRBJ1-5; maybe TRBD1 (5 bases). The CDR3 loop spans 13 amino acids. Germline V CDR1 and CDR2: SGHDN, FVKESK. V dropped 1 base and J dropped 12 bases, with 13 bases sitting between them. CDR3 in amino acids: CASSQVKGSYQHF. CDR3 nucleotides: TGTGCCAGCAGCCAAGTCAAGGGGTCATACCAGCATTTT.

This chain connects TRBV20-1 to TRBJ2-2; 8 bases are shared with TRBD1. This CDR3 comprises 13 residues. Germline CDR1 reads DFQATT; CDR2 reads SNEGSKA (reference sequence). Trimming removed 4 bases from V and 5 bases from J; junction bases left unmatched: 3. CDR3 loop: CSANRGSTGELFF. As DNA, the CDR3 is TGCAGTGCTAACAGGGGGTCGACCGGGGAGCTGTTTTTT.

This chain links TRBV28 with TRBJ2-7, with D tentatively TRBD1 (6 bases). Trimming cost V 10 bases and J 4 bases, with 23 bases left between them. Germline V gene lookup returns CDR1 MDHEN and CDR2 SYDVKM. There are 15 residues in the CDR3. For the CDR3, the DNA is TGTGCCACCAAACCCCCCGGGACACCTGATTACGAGCAGTACTTC. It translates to CATKPPGTPDYEQYF. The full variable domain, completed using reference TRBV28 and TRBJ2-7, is DVKVTQSSRYLVKRTGEKVFLECVQDMDHENMFWYRQDPGLGLRLIYFSYDVKMKEKGDIPEGYSVSREKKERFSLILESASTNQTSMYLCATKPPGTPDYEQYFGPGTRLTVT.

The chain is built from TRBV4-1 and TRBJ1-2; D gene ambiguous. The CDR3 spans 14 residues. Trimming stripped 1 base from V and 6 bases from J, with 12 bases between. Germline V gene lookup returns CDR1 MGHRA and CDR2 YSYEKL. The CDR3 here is CASSQVNTLNGYTF. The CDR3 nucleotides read TGCGCCAGCAGCCAAGTAAACACGCTCAATGGCTACACCTTC.

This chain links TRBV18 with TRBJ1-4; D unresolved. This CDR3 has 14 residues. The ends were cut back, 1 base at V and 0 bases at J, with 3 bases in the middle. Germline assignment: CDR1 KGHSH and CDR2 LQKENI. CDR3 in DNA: TGTGCCAGCTCACCACAGGCAACTAATGAAAAACTGTTTTTT. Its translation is CASSPQATNEKLFF.

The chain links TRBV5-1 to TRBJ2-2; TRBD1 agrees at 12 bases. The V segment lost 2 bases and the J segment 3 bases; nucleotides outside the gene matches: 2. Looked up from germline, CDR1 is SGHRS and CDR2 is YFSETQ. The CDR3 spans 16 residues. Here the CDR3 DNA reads TGCGCCAGCAGCTTCGGGACAGGGGGCTACACCGGGGAGCTGTTTTTT. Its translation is CASSFGTGGYTGELFF.

CDR3: CASSPGVLQETQYF. The CDR3 DNA is TGTGCCAGCAGTCCAGGGGTCCTCCAAGAGACCCAGTACTTC. The V gene is TRBV5-4, the J gene TRBJ2-5; perhaps TRBD1 as D (6 bases). V was clipped by 5 bases and J by 1 base, with 12 bases between them. Germline CDR1 reads SGHNT; CDR2 reads YYREEE (reference sequence). CDR3 size: 14 residues.

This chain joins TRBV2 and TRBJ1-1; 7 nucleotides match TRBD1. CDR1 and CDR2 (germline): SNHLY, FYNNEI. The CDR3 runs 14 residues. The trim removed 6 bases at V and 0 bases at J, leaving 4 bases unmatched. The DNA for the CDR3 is TGTGCCAGCAGCAAACAGGGGATGAACACTGAAGCTTTCTTT. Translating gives CASSKQGMNTEAFF.

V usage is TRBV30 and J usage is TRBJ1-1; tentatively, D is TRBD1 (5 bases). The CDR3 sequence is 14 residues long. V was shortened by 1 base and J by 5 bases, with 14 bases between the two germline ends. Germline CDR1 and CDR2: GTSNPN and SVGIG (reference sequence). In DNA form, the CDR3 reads TGTGCCTGGAGTGAAGGGAATAGGGGAACTGAAGCTTTCTTT. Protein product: CAWSEGNRGTEAFF.

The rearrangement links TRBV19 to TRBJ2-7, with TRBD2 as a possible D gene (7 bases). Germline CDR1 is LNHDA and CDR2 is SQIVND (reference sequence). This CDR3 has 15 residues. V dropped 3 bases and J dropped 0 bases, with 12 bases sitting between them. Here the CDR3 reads CASSMSGGLSYEQYF. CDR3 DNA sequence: TGTGCCAGTAGTATGTCGGGGGGCCTCTCCTACGAGCAGTACTTC.

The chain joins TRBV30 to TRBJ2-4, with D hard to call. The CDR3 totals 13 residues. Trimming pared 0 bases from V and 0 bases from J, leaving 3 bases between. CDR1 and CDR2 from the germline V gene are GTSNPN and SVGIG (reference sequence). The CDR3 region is CAWSVKAKNIQYF. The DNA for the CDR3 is TGTGCCTGGAGTGTCAAAGCCAAAAACATTCAGTACTTC.